This T cell receptor beta chain is drawn from a study of cytomegalovirus exposure and HLA in healthy donors. About the research overall: Among the 300 to 450 genotyped donors, around 81% were placed in the Caucasian-associated ancestry cluster.

Germline V gene lookup returns CDR1 MNHNY and CDR2 SVGAGI (reference sequence). This CDR3 contains 16 residues. V was pared by 4 bases and J by 3 bases, with 8 bases of the junction left unmatched. General study points: Productive status was seen about 87% or about 30% of the time for most TCR beta V segments in an earlier analysis.

The PCR had 60 Vbeta and 13 Jbeta primers. Only in-frame clones appear in the TCRdb table, and some are missing; sequencing was by immunoSEQ multiplex PCR. The sample shows hundreds of thousands of clones, approximately 83% of them seen only once. Points on this clone: The antigen remains undetermined.

The TCR sequence derives from a boy under 10 years old in good health and CMV-seronegative. V gene TRBV6-6 combines with J gene TRBJ2-5; the match to TRBD2 covers 10 bases. The sequenced sample was PBMCs. DNA for the CDR3: TGTGCCAGCAGTTTCTGGGGGACTAGCGTCGAAGAGACCCAGTACTTC. Translation: CASSFWGTSVEETQYF.